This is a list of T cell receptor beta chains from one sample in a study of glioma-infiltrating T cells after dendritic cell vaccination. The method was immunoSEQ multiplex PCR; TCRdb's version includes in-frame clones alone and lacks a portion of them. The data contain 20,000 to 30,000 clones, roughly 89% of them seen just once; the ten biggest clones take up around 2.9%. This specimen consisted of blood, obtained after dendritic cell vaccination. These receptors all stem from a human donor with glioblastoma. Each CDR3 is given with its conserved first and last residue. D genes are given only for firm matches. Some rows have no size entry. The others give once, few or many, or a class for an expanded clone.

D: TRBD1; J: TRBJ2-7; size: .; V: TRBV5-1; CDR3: CASSSGGTSPYEQYF; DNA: TGCGCCAGCAGCTCAGGGGGAACCTCGCCCTACGAGCAGTACTTC
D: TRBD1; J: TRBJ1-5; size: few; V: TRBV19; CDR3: CASIQDRGRHSNQPQHF; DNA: TGTGCCAGTATACAGGACAGGGGACGTCATAGCAATCAGCCCCAGCATTTT
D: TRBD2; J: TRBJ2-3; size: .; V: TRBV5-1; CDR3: CASSWGGDTQYF; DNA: TGCGCCAGCAGCTGGGGGGGGGATACGCAGTATTTT
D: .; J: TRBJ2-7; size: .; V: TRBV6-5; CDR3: CASSPDSGEQYF; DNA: TGTGCCAGCAGTCCTGACTCGGGCGAGCAGTACTTC
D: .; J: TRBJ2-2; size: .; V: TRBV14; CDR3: CASSHLQGHTGELFF; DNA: TGTGCCAGCAGCCATTTGCAGGGCCACACCGGGGAGCTGTTTTTT
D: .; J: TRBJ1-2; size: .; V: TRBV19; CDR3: CASSLPGHQTGYTF; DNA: TGTGCCAGTAGTCTGCCGGGACACCAAACTGGCTACACCTTC
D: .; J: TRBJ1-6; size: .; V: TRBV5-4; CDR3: CASSPGSGAQNSPLHF; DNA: TGTGCCAGCAGCCCAGGATCGGGAGCCCAAAATTCACCCCTCCACTTT
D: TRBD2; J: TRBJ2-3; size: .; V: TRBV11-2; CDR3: CASSLETSDPRDTQYF; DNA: TGTGCCAGCAGCTTAGAAACTAGCGATCCCCGGGATACGCAGTATTTT
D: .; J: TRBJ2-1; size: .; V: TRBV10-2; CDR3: CASSEGGSSYNEQFF; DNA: TGCGCCAGCAGTGAGGGGGGCAGCTCCTACAATGAGCAGTTCTTC
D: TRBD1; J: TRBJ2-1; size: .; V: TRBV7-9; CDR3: CAGGRGQGGLSYNEQFF; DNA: TGTGCCGGGGGCAGAGGACAGGGGGGCCTCTCCTACAATGAGCAGTTCTTC
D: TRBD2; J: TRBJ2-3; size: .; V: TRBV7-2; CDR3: CASNRLAGGSTDTQYF; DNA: TGTGCCAGCAACCGGCTAGCGGGGGGTAGCACAGATACGCAGTATTTT
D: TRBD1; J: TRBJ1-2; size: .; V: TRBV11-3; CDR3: CASSLGQGYGYTF; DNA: TGTGCCAGCAGCCTCGGACAGGGCTATGGCTACACCTTC
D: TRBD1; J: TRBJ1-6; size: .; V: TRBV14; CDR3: CASSQGQGVSGSPLHF; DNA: TGTGCCAGCAGCCAAGGACAGGGGGTGTCAGGATCACCCCTCCACTTT